This T cell receptor (beta chain) originates from a study of T cell responses to AZD1222 COVID-19 vaccine. Overall study findings and caveats: It should be noted that donors were predominantly white British and more often female, and clonal diversity was possibly underestimated. Targets within unmutated variant regions were reportedly found for nearly half of spike-specific TCRs. Spike-specific TCR breadth and depth grew following two AZD1222 doses.

A single count supports this clone. The target antigen is unknown. Profiled with immunoSEQ multiplex PCR; TCRdb holds only in-frame clones, not every one. The data hold 60,000 to 80,000 clones, with about 78% observed a single time. CDR3 size: 13 residues. The germline V gene has CDR1 SGHNT and CDR2 YYREEE (reference sequence). Trimming left V 0 bases short and J 0 bases short, with 2 bases between. The specimen comprised peripheral blood, sampled 28 days after the second AZD1222 dose. The receptor comes from an adult who received the AZD1222 COVID-19 vaccine. V is TRBV5-4 and J is TRBJ2-3, with D unclear. The CDR3 spells CASSLASTDTQYF. CDR3 nucleotides: TGTGCCAGCAGCTTGGCCAGCACAGATACGCAGTATTTT.